The present entry profiles one T cell receptor beta chain with its context. A much larger clone differs by one base, so this may be a read error. Researchers made TCR beta libraries by using iRepertoire HTBI primers and running Arm-PCR on CDR3 regions. TCRdb used MiXCR to reprocess the multiplex PCR reads, holding one entry per CDR3 protein. The data hold some 450,000 distinct CDR3 sequences, with 15% to 20% observed a single time. This record comes from a study of regulatory T cells in long-lasting Graves disease. Time point indicated: newly diagnosed GD, antithyroid drugs for less than 3 months. The TCR library was made from RNA that had been extracted from PBMCs in TRIzol. This CDR3 comprises 17 residues. Germline CDR1 reads MNHEY; CDR2 reads SMNVEV (reference sequence). Separately, the same data were catalogued under a study of T cells in Graves' hyperthyroidism and ophthalmopathy.

V and J are TRBV27 and TRBJ2-7; 9 bases line up with TRBD2. The sample here was peripheral blood mononuclear cells (PBMCs), taken at new diagnosis, from a patient treated with antithyroid drugs. This sequence was found in a young woman with Graves disease. CDR3 protein: CASSLSAYGTSRYGQYF. In DNA, the CDR3 is TGTGCCAGCAGTTTATCCGCGTACGGGACTAGCCGCTACGGGCAGTACTTC.